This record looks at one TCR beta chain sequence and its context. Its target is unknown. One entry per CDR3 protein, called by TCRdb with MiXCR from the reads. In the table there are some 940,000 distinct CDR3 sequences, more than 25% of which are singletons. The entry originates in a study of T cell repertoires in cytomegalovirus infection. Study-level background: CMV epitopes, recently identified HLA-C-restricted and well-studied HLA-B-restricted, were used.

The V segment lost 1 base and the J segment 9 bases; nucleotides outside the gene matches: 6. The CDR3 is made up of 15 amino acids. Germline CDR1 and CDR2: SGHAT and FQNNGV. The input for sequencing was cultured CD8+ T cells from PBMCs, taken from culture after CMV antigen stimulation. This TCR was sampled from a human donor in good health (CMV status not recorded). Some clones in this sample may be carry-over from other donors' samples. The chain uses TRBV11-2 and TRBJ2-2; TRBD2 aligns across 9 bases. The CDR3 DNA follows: TGTGCCAGCAGCTTAGTTGCGGGGGGGCTGTGGGAGCTGTTTTTT. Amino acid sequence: CASSLVAGGLWELFF.